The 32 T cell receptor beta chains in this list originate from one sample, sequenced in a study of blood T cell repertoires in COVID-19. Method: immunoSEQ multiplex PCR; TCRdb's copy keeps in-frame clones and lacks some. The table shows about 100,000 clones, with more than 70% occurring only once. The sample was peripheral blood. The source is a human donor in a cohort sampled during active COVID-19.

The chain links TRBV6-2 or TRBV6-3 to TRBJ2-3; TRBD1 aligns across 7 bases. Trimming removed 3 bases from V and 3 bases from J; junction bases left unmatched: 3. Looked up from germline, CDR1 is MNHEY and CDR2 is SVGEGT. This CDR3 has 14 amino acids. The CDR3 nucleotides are TGTGCCAGCAGTTATACGGACAGGACAGATACGCAGTATTTT. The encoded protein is CASSYTDRTDTQYF.

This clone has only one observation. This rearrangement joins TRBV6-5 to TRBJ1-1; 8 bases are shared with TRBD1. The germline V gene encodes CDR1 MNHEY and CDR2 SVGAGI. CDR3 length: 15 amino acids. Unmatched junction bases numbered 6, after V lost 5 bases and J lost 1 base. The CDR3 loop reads CASSRWTGPNTEAFF. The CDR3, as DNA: TGTGCCAGCAGTAGATGGACAGGGCCGAACACTGAAGCTTTCTTT.

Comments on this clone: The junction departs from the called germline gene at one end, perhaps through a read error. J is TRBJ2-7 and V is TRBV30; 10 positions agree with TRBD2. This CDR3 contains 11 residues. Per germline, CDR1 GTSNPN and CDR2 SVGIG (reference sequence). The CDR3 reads CAWSTLAGFSF. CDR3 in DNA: TGTGCCTGGAGTACACTAGCGGGATTCTCCTTC. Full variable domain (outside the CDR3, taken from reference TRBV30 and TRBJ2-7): SQTIHQWPATLVQPVGSPLSLECTVEGTSNPNLYWYRQAAGRGLQLLFYSVGIGQISSEVPQNLSASRPQDRQFILSSKKLLLSDSGFYLCAWSTLAGFSFGPGTRLTVT.

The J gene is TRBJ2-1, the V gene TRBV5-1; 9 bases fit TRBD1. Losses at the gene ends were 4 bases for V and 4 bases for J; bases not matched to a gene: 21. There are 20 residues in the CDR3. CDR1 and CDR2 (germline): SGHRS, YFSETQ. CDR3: CASSRDSGTGIVLKYNEQFF. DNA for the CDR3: TGCGCCAGCAGCCGGGATTCCGGGACAGGGATAGTACTAAAGTACAATGAGCAGTTCTTC.

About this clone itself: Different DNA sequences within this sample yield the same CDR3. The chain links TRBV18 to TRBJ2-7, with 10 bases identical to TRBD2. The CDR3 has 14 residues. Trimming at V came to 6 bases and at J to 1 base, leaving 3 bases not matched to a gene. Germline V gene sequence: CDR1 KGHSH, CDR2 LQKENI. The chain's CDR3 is CASSPTSGSYEQYF. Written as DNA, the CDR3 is TGTGCCAGCTCCCCGACTAGCGGGTCCTACGAGCAGTACTTC.

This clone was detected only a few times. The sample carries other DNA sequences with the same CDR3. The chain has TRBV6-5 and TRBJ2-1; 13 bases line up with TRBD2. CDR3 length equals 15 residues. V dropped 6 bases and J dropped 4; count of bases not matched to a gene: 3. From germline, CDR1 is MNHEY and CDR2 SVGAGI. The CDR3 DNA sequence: TGTGCCAGCAGCAAACTAGCGGGAGGGTACAATGAGCAGTTCTTC. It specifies CASSKLAGGYNEQFF.

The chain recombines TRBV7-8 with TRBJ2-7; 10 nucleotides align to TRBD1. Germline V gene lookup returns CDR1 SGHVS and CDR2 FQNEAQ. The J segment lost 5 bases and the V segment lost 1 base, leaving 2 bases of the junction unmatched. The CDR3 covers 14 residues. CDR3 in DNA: TGTGCCAGCAGCTTAGGACAGGGGGCCGACGAGCAGTACTTC. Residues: CASSLGQGADEQYF. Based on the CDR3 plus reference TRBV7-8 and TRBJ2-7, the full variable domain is GAGVSQSPRYKVAKRGQDVALRCDPISGHVSLFWYQQALGQGPEFLTYFQNEAQLDKSGLPSDRFFAERPEGSVSTLKIQRTQQEDSAVYLCASSLGQGADEQYFGPGTRLTVT.

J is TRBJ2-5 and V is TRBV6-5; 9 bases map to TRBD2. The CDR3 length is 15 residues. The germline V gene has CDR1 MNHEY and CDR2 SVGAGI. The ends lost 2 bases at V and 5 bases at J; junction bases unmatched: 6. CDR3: CASSYLAGPGETQYF. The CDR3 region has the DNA TGTGCCAGCAGTTACCTAGCGGGGCCCGGGGAGACCCAGTACTTC.

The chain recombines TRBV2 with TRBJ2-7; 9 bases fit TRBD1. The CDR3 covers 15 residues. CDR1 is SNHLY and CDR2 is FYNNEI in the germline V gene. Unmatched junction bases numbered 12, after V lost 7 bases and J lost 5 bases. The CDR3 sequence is CASTDVGGQGHEQYF. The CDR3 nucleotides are TGTGCCAGCACCGACGTAGGGGGACAGGGCCACGAGCAGTACTTC.

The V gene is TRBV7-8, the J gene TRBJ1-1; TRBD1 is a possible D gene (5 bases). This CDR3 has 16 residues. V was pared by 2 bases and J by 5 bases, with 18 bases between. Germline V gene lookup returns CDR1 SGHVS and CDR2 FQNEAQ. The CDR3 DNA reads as TGTGCCAGCAGCTTACAGGGTCCGGGGGGTGGGACTGAAGCTTTCTTT. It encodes CASSLQGPGGGTEAFF. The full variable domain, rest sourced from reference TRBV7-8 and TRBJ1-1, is GAGVSQSPRYKVAKRGQDVALRCDPISGHVSLFWYQQALGQGPEFLTYFQNEAQLDKSGLPSDRFFAERPEGSVSTLKIQRTQQEDSAVYLCASSLQGPGGGTEAFFGQGTRLTVV.

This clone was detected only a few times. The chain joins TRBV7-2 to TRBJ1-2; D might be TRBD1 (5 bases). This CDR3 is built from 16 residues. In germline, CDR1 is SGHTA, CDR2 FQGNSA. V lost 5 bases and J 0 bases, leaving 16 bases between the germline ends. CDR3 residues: CASSASRQIANYGYTF. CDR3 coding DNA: TGTGCCAGCAGCGCATCCAGACAGATCGCTAACTATGGCTACACCTTC.

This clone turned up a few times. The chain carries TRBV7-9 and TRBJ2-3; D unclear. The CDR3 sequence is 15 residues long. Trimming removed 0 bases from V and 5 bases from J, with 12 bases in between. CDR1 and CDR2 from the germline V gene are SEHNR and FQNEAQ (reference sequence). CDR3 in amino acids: CASSLASGLLDTQYF. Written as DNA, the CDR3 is TGTGCCAGCAGCTTAGCGTCCGGGTTATTAGATACGCAGTATTTT.

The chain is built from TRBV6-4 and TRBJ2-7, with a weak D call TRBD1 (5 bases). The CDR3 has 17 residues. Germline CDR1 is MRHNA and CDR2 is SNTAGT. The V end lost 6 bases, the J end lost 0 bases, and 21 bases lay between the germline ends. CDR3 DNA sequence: TGTGCCAGCAGCCGAAGAGACAGCCTGGTCAGCTCCTACGAGCAGTACTTC. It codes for CASSRRDSLVSSYEQYF.

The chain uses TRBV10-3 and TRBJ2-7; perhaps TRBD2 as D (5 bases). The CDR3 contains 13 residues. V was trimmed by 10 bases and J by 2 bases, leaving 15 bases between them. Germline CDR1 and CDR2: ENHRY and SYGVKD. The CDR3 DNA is TGTGCCACCGTCTCCGGGGTTACCTACGAGCAGTACTTC. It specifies CATVSGVTYEQYF.

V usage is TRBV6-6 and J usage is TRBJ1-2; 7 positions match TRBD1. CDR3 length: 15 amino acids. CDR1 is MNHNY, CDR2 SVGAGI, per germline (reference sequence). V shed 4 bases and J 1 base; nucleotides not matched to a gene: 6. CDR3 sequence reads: CASSSLGGGNYGYTF. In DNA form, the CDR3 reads TGTGCCAGCAGTTCTCTAGGGGGCGGTAACTATGGCTACACCTTC.

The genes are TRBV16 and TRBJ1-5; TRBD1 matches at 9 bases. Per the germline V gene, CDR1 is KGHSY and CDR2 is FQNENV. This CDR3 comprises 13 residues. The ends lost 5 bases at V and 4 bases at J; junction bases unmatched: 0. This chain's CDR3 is CASSGTGNQPQHF. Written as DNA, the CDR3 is TGTGCCAGCAGCGGGACAGGGAATCAGCCCCAGCATTTT.

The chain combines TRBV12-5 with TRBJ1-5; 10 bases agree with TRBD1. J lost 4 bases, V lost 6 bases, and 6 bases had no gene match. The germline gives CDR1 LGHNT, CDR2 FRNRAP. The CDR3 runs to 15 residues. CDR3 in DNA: TGTGCTAGTGGAGCCGGGACAGGGGTTAATCAGCCCCAGCATTTT. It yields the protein CASGAGTGVNQPQHF.

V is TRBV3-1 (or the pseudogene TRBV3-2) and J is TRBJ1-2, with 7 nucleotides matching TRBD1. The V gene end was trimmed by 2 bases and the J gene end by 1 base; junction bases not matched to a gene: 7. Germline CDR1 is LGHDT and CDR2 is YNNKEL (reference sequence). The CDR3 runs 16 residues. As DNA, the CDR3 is TGTGCCAGCAGCCAAAACCGGGACAGCGATAACTATGGCTACACCTTC. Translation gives CASSQNRDSDNYGYTF.

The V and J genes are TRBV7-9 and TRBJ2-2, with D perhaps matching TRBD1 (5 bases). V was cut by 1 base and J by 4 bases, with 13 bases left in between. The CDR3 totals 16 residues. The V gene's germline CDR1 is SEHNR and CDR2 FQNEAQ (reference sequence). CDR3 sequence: CASSLGGHGITGELFF. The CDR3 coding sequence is TGTGCCAGCAGCTTAGGTGGACATGGGATCACCGGGGAGCTGTTTTTT.

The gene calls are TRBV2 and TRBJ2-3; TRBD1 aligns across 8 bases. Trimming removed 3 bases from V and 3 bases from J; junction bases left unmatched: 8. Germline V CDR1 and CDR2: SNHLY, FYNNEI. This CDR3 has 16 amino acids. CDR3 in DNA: TGTGCCAGCAGTGATCCAGGGGGCCTCCCGACAGATACGCAGTATTTT. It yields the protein CASSDPGGLPTDTQYF. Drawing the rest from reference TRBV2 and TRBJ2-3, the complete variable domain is EPEVTQTPSHQVTQMGQEVILRCVPISNHLYFYWYRQILGQKVEFLVSFYNNEISEKSEIFDDQFSVERPDGSNFTLKIRSTKLEDSAMYFCASSDPGGLPTDTQYFGPGTRLTVL.

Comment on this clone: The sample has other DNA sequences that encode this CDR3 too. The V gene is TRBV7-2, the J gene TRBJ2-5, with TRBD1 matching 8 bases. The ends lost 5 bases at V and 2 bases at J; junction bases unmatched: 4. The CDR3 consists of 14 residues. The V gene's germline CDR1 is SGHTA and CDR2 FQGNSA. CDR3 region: CASSPRTGQETQYF. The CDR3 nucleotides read TGTGCCAGCAGCCCGAGGACAGGGCAAGAGACCCAGTACTTC.

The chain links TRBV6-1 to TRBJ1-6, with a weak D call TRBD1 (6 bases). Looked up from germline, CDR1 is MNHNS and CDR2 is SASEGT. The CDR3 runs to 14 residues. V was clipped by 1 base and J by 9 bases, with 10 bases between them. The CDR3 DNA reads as TGTGCCAGCAGTGAAGAGGGGGTTCGTTCACCCCTCCACTTT. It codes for CASSEEGVRSPLHF.

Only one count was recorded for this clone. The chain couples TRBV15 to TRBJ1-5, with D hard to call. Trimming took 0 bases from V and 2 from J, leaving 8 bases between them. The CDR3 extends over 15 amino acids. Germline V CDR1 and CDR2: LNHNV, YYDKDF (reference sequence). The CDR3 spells CATSRDYQGNQPQHF. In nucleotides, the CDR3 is TGTGCCACCAGCAGAGATTATCAGGGCAATCAGCCCCAGCATTTT.

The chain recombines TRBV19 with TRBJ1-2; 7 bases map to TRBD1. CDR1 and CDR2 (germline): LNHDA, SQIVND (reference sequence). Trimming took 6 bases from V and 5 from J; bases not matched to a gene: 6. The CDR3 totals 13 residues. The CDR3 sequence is CASSRDSEYGYTF. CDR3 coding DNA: TGTGCCAGTAGCCGGGACAGCGAATATGGCTACACCTTC.

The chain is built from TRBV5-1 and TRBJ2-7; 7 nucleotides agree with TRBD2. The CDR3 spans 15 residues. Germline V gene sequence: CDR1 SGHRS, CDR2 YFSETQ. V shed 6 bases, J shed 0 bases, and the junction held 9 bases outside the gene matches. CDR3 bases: TGCGCCAGCAAATCTCTAGCGGAAAGCTCCTACGAGCAGTACTTC. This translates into CASKSLAESSYEQYF.

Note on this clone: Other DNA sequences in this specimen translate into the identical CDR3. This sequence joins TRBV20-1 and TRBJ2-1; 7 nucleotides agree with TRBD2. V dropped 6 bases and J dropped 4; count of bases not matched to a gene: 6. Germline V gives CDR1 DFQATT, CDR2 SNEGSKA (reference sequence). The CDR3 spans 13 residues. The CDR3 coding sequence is TGCAGTGCCAGTTCGGGAGGATACAATGAGCAGTTCTTC. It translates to CSASSGGYNEQFF.

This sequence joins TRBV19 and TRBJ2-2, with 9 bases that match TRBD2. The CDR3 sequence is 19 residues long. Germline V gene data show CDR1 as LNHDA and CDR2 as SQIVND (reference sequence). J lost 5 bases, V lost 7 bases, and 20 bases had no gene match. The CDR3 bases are TGTGCCAGTAACCCCCGGTCGCTAGCGGGGAAACTAGGGACCGGGGAGCTGTTTTTT. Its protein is CASNPRSLAGKLGTGELFF.

CDR3 DNA sequence: TGTGCCAGCTCACTAATGGACAGGGAGACTGAAGCTTTCTTT. It yields the protein CASSLMDRETEAFF. This chain uses TRBV18 with TRBJ1-1; TRBD1 aligns across 8 bases. V lost 4 bases to trimming and J lost 5 bases; unmatched junction nucleotides: 6. This CDR3 region has 14 residues. Germline V lookup: CDR1 KGHSH, CDR2 LQKENI.

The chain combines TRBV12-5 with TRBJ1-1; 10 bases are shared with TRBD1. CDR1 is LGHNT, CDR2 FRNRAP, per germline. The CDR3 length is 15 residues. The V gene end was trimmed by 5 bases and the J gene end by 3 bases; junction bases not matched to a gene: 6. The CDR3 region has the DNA TGTGCTAGTGGTCAGGACAGGGGGTGGGACACTGAAGCTTTCTTT. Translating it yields CASGQDRGWDTEAFF.

CDR3 region: CASSTTGTHSGNTIYF. CDR3 nucleotides: TGTGCCAGCAGCACCACAGGGACCCACTCTGGAAACACCATATATTTT. This rearrangement joins TRBV7-9 to TRBJ1-3; D may be TRBD1 (6 bases). This CDR3 contains 16 residues. Trimming took 5 bases from V and 0 from J, leaving 14 bases between them. The germline gives CDR1 SEHNR, CDR2 FQNEAQ (reference sequence).

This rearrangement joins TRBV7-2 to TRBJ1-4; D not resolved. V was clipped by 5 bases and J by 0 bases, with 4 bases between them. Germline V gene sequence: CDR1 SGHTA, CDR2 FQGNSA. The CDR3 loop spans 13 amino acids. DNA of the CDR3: TGTGCCAGCAGCCCTGCAACTAATGAAAAACTGTTTTTT. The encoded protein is CASSPATNEKLFF. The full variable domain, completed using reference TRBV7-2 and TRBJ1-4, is GAGVSQSPSNKVTEKGKDVELRCDPISGHTALYWYRQSLGQGLEFLIYFQGNSAPDKSGLPSDRFSAERTGGSVSTLTIQRTQQEDSAVYLCASSPATNEKLFFGSGTQLSVL.

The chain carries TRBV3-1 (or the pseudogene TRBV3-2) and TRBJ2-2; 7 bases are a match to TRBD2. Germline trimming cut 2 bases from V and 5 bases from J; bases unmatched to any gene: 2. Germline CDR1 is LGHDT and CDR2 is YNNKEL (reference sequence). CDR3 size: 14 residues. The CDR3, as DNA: TGTGCCAGCAGCCAATTCGGGGGGACCGGGGAGCTGTTTTTT. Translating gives CASSQFGGTGELFF.